One and the same sample provided the 13 T cell receptor beta chains below, sequenced in a study of blood T cell repertoires in COVID-19. Data came from immunoSEQ multiplex PCR; TCRdb stores just in-frame clones and leaves some out. The sample contains some 99,000 clones, about three quarters of which appear only once. Sequences were obtained from peripheral blood. The receptors shown here come from a human donor in a cohort sampled during active or convalescent COVID-19.

The chain joins TRBV7-2 to TRBJ2-1; TRBD1 agrees at 8 bases. Germline CDR1 and CDR2: SGHTA and FQGNSA. Trimming at V came to 5 bases and at J to 6 bases, leaving 9 bases not matched to a gene. The CDR3 length is 15 residues. The DNA for the CDR3 is TGTGCCAGCAGCCGGCTCCAGGGGGCTATCAATGAGCAGTTCTTC. Protein sequence: CASSRLQGAINEQFF.

The rearrangement links TRBV10-3 to TRBJ2-7, with a possible D match to TRBD1 (6 bases). This CDR3 contains 14 residues. V lost 4 bases and J lost 6, with 16 bases in between. Per the germline V gene, CDR1 is ENHRY and CDR2 is SYGVKD. CDR3 sequence: CAISVNRETIEQYF. The CDR3 nucleotides read TGTGCCATCAGTGTTAACAGGGAAACTATCGAGCAGTACTTC.

The chain has TRBV9 and TRBJ2-1, with D uncertain. V was cut by 0 bases and J by 10 bases, with 14 bases left in between. Germline lookup yields CDR1 SGDLS and CDR2 YYNGEE. The CDR3 contains 14 residues. This CDR3 is CASSVEPARMEQFF. The CDR3 DNA follows: TGTGCCAGCAGCGTAGAGCCCGCGCGCATGGAGCAGTTCTTC. The whole variable domain, filled in from reference TRBV9 and TRBJ2-1, reads DSGVTQTPKHLITATGQRVTLRCSPRSGDLSVYWYQQSLDQGLQFLIQYYNGEERAKGNILERFSAQQFPDLHSELNLSSLELGDSALYFCASSVEPARMEQFFGPGTRLTVL.

The chain employs TRBV5-4 and TRBJ2-7; D may be TRBD2 (7 bases). CDR1 SGHNT and CDR2 YYREEE come from the germline V gene (reference sequence). CDR3 length: 16 residues. V was clipped by 4 bases and J by 0 bases, with 17 bases between them. CDR3 sequence: CASSLSSRGLSYEQYF. In DNA form, the CDR3 reads TGTGCCAGCAGCCTCTCCTCGCGGGGGCTCTCCTACGAGCAGTACTTC.

The chain carries TRBV19 and TRBJ2-1; 14 bases align to TRBD2. V lost 1 base to trimming and J lost 0 bases; unmatched junction nucleotides: 5. The CDR3 runs to 19 residues. Germline CDR1 is LNHDA and CDR2 is SQIVND (reference sequence). This CDR3 reads CASSIGSGTSGSSYNEQFF. The CDR3, as DNA: TGTGCCAGTAGTATAGGGAGTGGGACTAGCGGGAGCTCCTACAATGAGCAGTTCTTC.

This clone was recorded many times. Additional DNA sequences in this sample encode the identical CDR3. This chain links TRBV19 with TRBJ2-3, with no clear D. The ends were cut back, 1 base at V and 0 bases at J, with 5 bases in the middle. Germline V gene sequence: CDR1 LNHDA, CDR2 SQIVND (reference sequence). This CDR3 spans 14 amino acids. Written as DNA, the CDR3 is TGTGCCAGTAGTATAGGGAGTAGCACAGATACGCAGTATTTT. It specifies CASSIGSSTDTQYF.

In its sample, this clone was seen once. The chain has TRBV6-2 or TRBV6-3 and TRBJ2-6; a possible D gene is TRBD1 (6 bases). V shed 4 bases and J shed 1 base, with 14 bases lying between them. This CDR3 has 17 residues. Germline assignment: CDR1 MNHEY and CDR2 SVGEGT. CDR3 in DNA: TGTGCCAGCAGTTTGGGGACAAGTATATCTGGGGCCAACGTCCTGACTTTC. Translation gives CASSLGTSISGANVLTF.

The chain uses TRBV6-5 and TRBJ1-2; D gene ambiguous. Trimming stripped 6 bases from V and 2 bases from J, with 13 bases between. CDR1 and CDR2 from the germline V gene are MNHEY and SVGAGI. This CDR3 contains 14 residues. The CDR3 coding sequence is TGTGCCAGCAGCCGCGGGCTGCTCAACTATGGCTACACCTTC. Translated, it gives CASSRGLLNYGYTF.

The chain carries TRBV12-3 or TRBV12-4 and TRBJ2-1; D gene uncertain. V lost 6 bases and J 12 bases, leaving 12 bases between the germline ends. The length of the CDR3 is 11 residues. In DNA, the CDR3 is TGTGCCAGCAGCCCCCATATAGCGCAGTTCTTC. This translates into CASSPHIAQFF.

The V and J genes are TRBV19 and TRBJ2-3; the D is unclear. CDR3 length equals 14 residues. CDR1 and CDR2 (germline): LNHDA, SQIVND (reference sequence). V lost 6 bases and J lost 3, with 13 bases in between. This chain's CDR3 is CASSPGPQTDTQYF. CDR3 bases: TGTGCCAGTAGCCCTGGGCCTCAGACAGATACGCAGTATTTT.

The rearrangement joins TRBV20-1 to TRBJ2-3, with D perhaps matching TRBD2 (5 bases). This CDR3 has 14 amino acids. Trimming left V 5 bases short and J 1 base short, with 13 bases between. The germline V gene encodes CDR1 DFQATT and CDR2 SNEGSKA (reference sequence). DNA of the CDR3: TGCAGTGCTTGTGCCCTGCGGGGCACAGATACGCAGTATTTT. Its protein is CSACALRGTDTQYF.

The chain combines TRBV24-1 with TRBJ2-2; 11 bases fit TRBD2. The CDR3 loop spans 17 amino acids. Germline CDR1 KGHDR, CDR2 SFDVKD. Losses at the gene ends were 3 bases for V and 6 bases for J; bases not matched to a gene: 8. The CDR3 DNA reads as TGTGCCACCAGTGATCCAAGACTAGCGGGATTATCCGGGGAGCTGTTTTTT. Residues: CATSDPRLAGLSGELFF.

The rearrangement uses TRBV19 and TRBJ2-7; 10 nucleotides line up with TRBD1. The ends lost 2 bases at V and 2 bases at J; junction bases unmatched: 6. In germline, CDR1 is LNHDA, CDR2 SQIVND (reference sequence). This CDR3 spans 16 amino acids. CDR3 in amino acids: CASSIRGGTGAYEQYF. Here the CDR3 DNA reads TGTGCCAGTAGTATACGGGGCGGGACAGGGGCCTACGAGCAGTACTTC.